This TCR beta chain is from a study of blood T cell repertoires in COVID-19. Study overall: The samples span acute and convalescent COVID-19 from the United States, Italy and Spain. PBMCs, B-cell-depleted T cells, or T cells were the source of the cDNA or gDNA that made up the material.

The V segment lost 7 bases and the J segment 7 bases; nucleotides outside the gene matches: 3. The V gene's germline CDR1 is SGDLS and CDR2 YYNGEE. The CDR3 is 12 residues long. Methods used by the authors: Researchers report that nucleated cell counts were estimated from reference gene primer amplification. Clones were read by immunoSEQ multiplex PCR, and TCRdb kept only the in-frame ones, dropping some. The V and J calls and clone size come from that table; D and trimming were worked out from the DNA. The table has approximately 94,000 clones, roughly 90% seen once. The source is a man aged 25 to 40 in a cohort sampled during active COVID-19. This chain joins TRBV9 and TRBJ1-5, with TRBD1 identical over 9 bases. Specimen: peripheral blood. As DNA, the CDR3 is TGTGCCAGCTCGACAGGGGGGCAGCCCCAGCATTTT. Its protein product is CASSTGGQPQHF.